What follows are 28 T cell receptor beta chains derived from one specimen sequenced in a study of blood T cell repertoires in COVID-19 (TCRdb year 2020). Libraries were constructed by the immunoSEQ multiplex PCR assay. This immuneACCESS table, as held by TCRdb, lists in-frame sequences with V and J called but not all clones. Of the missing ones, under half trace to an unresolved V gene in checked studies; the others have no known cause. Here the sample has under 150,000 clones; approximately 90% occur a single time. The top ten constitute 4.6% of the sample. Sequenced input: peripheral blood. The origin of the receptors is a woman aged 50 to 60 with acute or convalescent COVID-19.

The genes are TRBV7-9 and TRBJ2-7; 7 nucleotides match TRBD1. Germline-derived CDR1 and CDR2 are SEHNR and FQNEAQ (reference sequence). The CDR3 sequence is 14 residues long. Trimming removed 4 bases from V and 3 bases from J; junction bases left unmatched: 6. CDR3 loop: CASSSTRQGYEQYF. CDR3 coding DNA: TGTGCCAGCAGCTCAACTCGACAGGGCTACGAGCAGTACTTC.

CDR3 nucleotides: TGTGCCAGCAGCTTAGGGCAGGGGAGGGCTGAAGCTTTCTTT. Encoded protein: CASSLGQGRAEAFF. The chain recombines TRBV11-2 with TRBJ1-1; D may be TRBD1 (6 bases). The germline V gene encodes CDR1 SGHAT and CDR2 FQNNGV. The CDR3 has 14 residues. Between the trimmed V and J ends, which lost 1 base and 6 bases, there was a span of 12 bases. The variable domain in full, with the rest retrieved from reference TRBV11-2 and TRBJ1-1, is EAGVAQSPRYKIIEKRQSVAFWCNPISGHATLYWYQQILGQGPKLLIQFQNNGVVDDSQLPKDRFSAERLKGVDSTLKIQPAKLEDSAVYLCASSLGQGRAEAFFGQGTRLTVV.

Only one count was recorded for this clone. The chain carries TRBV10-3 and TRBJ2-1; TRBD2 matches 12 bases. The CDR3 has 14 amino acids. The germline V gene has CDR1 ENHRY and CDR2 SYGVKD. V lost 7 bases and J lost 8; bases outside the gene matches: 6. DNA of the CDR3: TGTGCCATCACTAGACTAGCGGGGGTTGATGAGCAGTTCTTC. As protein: CAITRLAGVDEQFF.

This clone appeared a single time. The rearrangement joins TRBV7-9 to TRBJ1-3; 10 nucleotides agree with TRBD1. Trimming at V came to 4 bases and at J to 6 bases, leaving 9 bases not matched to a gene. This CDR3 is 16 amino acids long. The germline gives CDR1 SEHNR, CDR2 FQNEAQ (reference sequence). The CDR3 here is CASSSSRDRGENTIYF. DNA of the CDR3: TGTGCCAGCAGCTCATCTCGGGACAGGGGTGAAAACACCATATATTTT.

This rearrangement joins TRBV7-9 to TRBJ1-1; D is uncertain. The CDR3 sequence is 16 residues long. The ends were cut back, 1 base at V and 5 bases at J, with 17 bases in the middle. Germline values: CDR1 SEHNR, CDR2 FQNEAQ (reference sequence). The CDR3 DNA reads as TGTGCCAGCAGCTTAGATCGGGGAGCCCGGAGAACTGAAGCTTTCTTT. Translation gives CASSLDRGARRTEAFF.

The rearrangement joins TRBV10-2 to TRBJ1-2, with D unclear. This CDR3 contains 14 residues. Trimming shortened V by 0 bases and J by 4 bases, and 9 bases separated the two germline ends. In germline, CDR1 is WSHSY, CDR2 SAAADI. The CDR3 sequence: CASSESIGFYGYTF. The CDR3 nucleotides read TGCGCCAGCAGTGAGTCGATCGGGTTCTATGGCTACACCTTC.

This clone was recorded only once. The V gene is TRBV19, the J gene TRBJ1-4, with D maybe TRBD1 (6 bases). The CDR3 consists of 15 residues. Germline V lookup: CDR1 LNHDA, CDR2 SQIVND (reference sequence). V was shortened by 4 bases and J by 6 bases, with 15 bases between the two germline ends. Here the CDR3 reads CASSTQGEWDEKLFF. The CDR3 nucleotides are TGTGCCAGTAGTACACAGGGAGAATGGGATGAAAAACTGTTTTTT.

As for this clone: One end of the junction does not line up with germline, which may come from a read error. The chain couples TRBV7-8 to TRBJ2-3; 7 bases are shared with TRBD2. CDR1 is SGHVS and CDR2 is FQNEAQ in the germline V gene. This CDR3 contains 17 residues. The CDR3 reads CASSVAYSRLAGDTQYF. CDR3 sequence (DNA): TGTGCCAGCAGCGTAGCATATTCGCGACTAGCAGGTGATACGCAGTATTTT.

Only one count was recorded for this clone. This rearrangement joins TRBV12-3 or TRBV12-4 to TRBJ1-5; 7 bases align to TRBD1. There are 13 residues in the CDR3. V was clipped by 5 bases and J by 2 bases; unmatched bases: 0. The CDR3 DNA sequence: TGTGCCAGCAGTGACAGGGGCAATCAGCCCCAGCATTTT. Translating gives CASSDRGNQPQHF.

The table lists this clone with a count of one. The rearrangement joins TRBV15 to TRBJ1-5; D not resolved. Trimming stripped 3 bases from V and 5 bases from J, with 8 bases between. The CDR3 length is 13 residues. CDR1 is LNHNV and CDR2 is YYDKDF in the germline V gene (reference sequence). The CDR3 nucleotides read TGTGCCACCAGCAGCGTCTACGATCAGCCCCAGCATTTT. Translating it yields CATSSVYDQPQHF.

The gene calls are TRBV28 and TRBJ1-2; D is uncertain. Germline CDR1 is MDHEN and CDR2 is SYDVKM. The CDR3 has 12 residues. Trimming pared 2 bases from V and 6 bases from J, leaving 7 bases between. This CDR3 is CASSLGNDGYTF. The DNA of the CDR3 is TGTGCCAGCAGTTTAGGCAATGATGGCTACACCTTC.

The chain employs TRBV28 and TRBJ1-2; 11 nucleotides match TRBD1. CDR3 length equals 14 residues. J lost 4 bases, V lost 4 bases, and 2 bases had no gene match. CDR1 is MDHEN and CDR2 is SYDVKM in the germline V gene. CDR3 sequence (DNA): TGTGCCAGCAGTTCCGGGACAGGGGGCTATGGCTACACCTTC. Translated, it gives CASSSGTGGYGYTF.

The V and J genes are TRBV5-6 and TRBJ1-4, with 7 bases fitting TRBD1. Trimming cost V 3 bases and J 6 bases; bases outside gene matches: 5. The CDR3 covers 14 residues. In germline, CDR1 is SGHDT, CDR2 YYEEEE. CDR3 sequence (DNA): TGTGCCAGCAGCTCGCTTACAGGGGATGAAAAACTGTTTTTT. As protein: CASSSLTGDEKLFF.

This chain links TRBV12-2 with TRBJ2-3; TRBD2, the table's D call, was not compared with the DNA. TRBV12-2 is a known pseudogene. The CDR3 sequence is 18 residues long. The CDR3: CASRLVECVEGGTDTQYF. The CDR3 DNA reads TGTGCAAGTCGCTTAGTTGAGTGTGTAGAAGGAGGCACAGATACGCAGTATTTT.

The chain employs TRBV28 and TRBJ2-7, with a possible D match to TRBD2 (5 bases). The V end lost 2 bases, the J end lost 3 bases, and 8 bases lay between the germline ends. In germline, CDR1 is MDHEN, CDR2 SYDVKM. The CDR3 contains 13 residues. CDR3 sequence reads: CASSLISDYEQYF. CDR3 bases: TGTGCCAGCAGTTTAATTAGCGACTACGAGCAGTACTTC.

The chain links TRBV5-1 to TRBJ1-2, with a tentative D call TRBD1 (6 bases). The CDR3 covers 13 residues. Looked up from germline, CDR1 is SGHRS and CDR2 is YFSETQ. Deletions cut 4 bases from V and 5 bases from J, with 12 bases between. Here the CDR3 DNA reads TGCGCCAGCAGCCGGACACAGGGTTATGGCTACACCTTC. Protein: CASSRTQGYGYTF.

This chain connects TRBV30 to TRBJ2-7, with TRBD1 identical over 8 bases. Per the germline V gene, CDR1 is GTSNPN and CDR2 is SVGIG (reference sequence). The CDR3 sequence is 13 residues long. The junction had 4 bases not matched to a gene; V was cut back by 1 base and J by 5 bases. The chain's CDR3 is CAWSAGQGHEQYF. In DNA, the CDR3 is TGTGCCTGGAGTGCCGGACAGGGCCACGAGCAGTACTTC.

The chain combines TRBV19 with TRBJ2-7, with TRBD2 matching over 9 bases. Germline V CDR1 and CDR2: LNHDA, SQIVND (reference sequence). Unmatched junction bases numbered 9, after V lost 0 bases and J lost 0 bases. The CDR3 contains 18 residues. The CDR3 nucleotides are TGTGCCAGTAGTATAGATTGGACTAGCGAGATGAGCTCCTACGAGCAGTACTTC. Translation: CASSIDWTSEMSSYEQYF.

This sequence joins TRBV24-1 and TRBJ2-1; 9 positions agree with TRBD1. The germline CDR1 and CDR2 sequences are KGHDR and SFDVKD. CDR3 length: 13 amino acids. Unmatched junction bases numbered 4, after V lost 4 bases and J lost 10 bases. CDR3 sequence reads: CATSDGTGREQFF. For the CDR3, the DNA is TGTGCCACCAGTGACGGGACAGGGAGGGAGCAGTTCTTC.

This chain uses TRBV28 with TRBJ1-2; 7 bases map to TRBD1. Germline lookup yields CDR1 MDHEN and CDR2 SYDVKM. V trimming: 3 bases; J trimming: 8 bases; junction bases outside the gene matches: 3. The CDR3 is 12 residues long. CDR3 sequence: CASSFQGEGYTF. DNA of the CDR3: TGTGCCAGCAGTTTCCAGGGGGAAGGCTACACCTTC.

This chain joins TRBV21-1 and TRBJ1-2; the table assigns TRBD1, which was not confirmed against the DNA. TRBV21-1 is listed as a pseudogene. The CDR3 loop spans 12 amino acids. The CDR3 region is CASSKVNTGYTF. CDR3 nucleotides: TGTGCCAGCAGCAAAGTTAACACGGGCTACACCTTC.

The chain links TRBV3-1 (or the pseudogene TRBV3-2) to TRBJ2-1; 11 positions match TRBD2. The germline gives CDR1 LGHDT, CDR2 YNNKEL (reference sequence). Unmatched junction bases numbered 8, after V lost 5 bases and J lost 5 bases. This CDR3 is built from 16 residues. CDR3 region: CASSSRGLAVNNEQFF. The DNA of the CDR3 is TGTGCCAGCAGCTCTCGGGGACTAGCGGTAAACAATGAGCAGTTCTTC.

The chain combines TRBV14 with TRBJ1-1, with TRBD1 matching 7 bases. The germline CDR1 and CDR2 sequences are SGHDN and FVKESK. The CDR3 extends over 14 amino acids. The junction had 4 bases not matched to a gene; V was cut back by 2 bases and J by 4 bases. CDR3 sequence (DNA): TGTGCCAGCAGCCAACAGGGGGTCTTCACTGAAGCTTTCTTT. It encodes CASSQQGVFTEAFF.

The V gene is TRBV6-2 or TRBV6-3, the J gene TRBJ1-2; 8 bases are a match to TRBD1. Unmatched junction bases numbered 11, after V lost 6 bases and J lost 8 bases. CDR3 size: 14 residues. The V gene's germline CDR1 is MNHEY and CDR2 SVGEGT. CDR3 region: CASSPGQVFYGYTF. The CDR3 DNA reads TGTGCCAGCAGCCCGGGACAGGTCTTCTACGGCTACACCTTC.

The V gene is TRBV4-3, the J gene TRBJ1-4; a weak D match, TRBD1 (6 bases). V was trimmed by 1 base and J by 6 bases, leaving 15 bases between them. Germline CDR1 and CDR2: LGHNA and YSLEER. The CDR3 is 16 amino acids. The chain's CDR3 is CASSQVIQGLDEKLFF. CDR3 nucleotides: TGCGCCAGCAGCCAAGTGATTCAGGGGTTGGATGAAAAACTGTTTTTT.

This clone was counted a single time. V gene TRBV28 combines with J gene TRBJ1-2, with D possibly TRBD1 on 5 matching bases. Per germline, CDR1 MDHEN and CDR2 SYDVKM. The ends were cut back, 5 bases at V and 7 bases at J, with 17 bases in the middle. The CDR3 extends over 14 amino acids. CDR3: CASSLRGGQPGYTF. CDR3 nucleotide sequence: TGTGCCAGCAGTCTCCGCGGGGGTCAGCCTGGCTACACCTTC.

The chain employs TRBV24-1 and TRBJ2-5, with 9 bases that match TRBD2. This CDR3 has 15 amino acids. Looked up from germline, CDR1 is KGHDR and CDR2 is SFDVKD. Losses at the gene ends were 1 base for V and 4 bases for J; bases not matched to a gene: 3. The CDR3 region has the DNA TGTGCCACCAGTGATTTTAGCGGGAGCGGAGAGACCCAGTACTTC. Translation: CATSDFSGSGETQYF.

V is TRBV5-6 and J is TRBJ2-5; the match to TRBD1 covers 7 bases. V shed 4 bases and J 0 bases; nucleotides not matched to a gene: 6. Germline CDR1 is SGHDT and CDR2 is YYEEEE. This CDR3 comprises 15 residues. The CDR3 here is CASSDQTGHQETQYF. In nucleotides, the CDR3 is TGTGCCAGCAGCGACCAGACAGGGCACCAAGAGACCCAGTACTTC.